Listed below are T cell receptor beta chains from one sample, sequenced in a study of T cell responses to AZD1222 COVID-19 vaccine. Generated by immunoSEQ multiplex PCR, the TCRdb table keeps only in-frame clones and is missing some. The sample contains about 78,000 clones, roughly 90% of which appear only once. The source was peripheral blood, collected 28 days after the second AZD1222 dose. Every receptor here comes from an adult who received the AZD1222 COVID-19 vaccine. The CDR3 runs from the conserved cysteine through the conserved F or W. The D gene is left open where the match is weak. For some rows the clone size is stated as once, few or many, or as a class when expanded; others skip it.

J: TRBJ1-2; size: NA; D: TRBD1; V: TRBV7-2; CDR3: CASSLGTGEGLSRGYTF; DNA: TGTGCCAGCAGCCTCGGGACAGGGGAGGGTTTGTCGCGTGGCTACACCTTC
J: TRBJ1-2; size: NA; D: TRBD1; V: TRBV29-1; CDR3: CSVGQGTNGYTF; DNA: TGCAGCGTTGGACAGGGGACAAATGGCTACACCTTC
J: TRBJ2-7; size: NA; D: NA; V: TRBV9; CDR3: CASSSFDSIYGSYEQYF; DNA: TGTGCCAGCAGCTCCTTTGACAGTATTTACGGCTCCTACGAGCAGTACTTC
J: TRBJ1-1; size: NA; D: NA; V: TRBV11-2; CDR3: CASSSTGLNTEAFF; DNA: TGTGCCAGCAGCTCCACAGGTCTGAACACTGAAGCTTTCTTT
J: TRBJ1-2; size: NA; D: NA; V: TRBV28; CDR3: CATRDPGANYGYTF; DNA: TGTGCCACCAGAGACCCAGGGGCGAACTATGGCTACACCTTC
J: TRBJ1-5; size: NA; D: TRBD1; V: TRBV27; CDR3: CATLDRASNQPQHF; DNA: TGTGCCACCCTAGACAGGGCTAGCAATCAGCCCCAGCATTTT
J: TRBJ1-2; size: few; D: NA; V: TRBV21-1; CDR3: CATQTNSNYGYTF; DNA: TGTGCCACACAGACAAATTCTAACTATGGCTACACCTTC
J: TRBJ1-2; size: NA; D: NA; V: TRBV24-1; CDR3: CATSDGLNYGYTF; DNA: TGTGCCACCAGTGACGGCCTTAACTATGGCTACACCTTC
J: TRBJ2-7; size: NA; D: NA; V: TRBV6-5; CDR3: CASSYTGGTEQYF; DNA: TGTGCCAGCAGTTATACCGGAGGTACCGAGCAGTACTTC
J: TRBJ2-2; size: NA; D: NA; V: TRBV3-1/TRBV3-2; CDR3: CASGPQLGLNTGELFF; DNA: TGTGCCAGCGGACCCCAACTAGGTCTGAACACCGGGGAGCTGTTTTTT
J: TRBJ2-7; size: NA; D: NA; V: TRBV10-3; CDR3: CAISESGTVRTHSYEQYF; DNA: TGTGCCATCAGTGAGTCGGGAACTGTGCGGACACACTCCTACGAGCAGTACTTC
J: TRBJ2-2; size: few; D: TRBD2; V: TRBV10-3; CDR3: CAISQAGGRGTGELFF; DNA: TGTGCCATCAGTCAAGCGGGGGGGCGCGGCACCGGGGAGCTGTTTTTT
J: TRBJ1-2; size: NA; D: NA; V: TRBV19; CDR3: CASRGTGIRNGYTF; DNA: TGTGCCAGTAGGGGCACAGGGATCAGGAATGGCTACACCTTC
J: TRBJ2-5; size: NA; D: NA; V: TRBV7-2; CDR3: CASSARTGKETQYF; DNA: TGTGCCAGCAGCGCCCGAACAGGGAAAGAGACCCAGTACTTC
J: TRBJ1-5; size: NA; D: TRBD1; V: TRBV2; CDR3: CASSQRQGDPRGQPQHF; DNA: TGTGCCAGCAGTCAGCGACAGGGGGACCCAAGGGGTCAGCCCCAGCATTTT
J: TRBJ1-6; size: NA; D: NA; V: TRBV6-6; CDR3: CASLGFNSPLHF; DNA: TGTGCCAGCCTAGGGTTCAATTCACCCCTCCACTTT
J: TRBJ2-7; size: NA; D: TRBD2; V: TRBV12-3/TRBV12-4; CDR3: CASSRGLVYEQYF; DNA: TGTGCCAGCAGTAGGGGACTAGTATACGAGCAGTACTTC
J: TRBJ1-5; size: NA; D: TRBD1; V: TRBV7-9; CDR3: CASSIGQGSQPQHF; DNA: TGTGCCAGCAGCATCGGACAGGGCTCTCAGCCCCAGCATTTT
J: TRBJ2-3; size: NA; D: TRBD1; V: TRBV7-2; CDR3: CASSLDRGHDTQYF; DNA: TGTGCCAGCAGCCTGGACAGGGGACATGATACGCAGTATTTT
J: TRBJ2-2; size: NA; D: TRBD1; V: TRBV18; CDR3: CASSSPGTAGELFF; DNA: TGTGCCAGCTCAAGTCCCGGGACAGCCGGGGAGCTGTTTTTT
J: TRBJ2-6; size: NA; D: NA; V: TRBV10-3; CDR3: CAISDPSRRRGTSSGANVLTF; DNA: TGTGCCATCAGTGACCCCTCCCGAAGGCGGGGAACGAGCTCTGGGGCCAACGTCCTGACTTTC
J: TRBJ2-1; size: NA; D: NA; V: TRBV6-5; CDR3: CASSYSGLPRGDEQFF; DNA: TGTGCCAGCAGTTACTCAGGCCTCCCACGTGGCGATGAGCAGTTCTTC
J: TRBJ2-1; size: NA; D: TRBD2; V: TRBV4-2; CDR3: CASSQEASGVGNEQFF; DNA: TGTGCCAGCAGCCAAGAAGCTAGCGGGGTAGGCAATGAGCAGTTCTTC
J: TRBJ2-4; size: once; D: TRBD1; V: TRBV6-5; CDR3: CATSFRTGDIQYF; DNA: TGTGCCACCTCTTTTAGGACAGGTGACATTCAGTACTTC
J: TRBJ2-7; size: once; D: TRBD2; V: TRBV10-3; CDR3: CAIGLAETYEQYF; DNA: TGTGCCATTGGACTAGCGGAGACCTACGAGCAGTACTTC
J: TRBJ2-2; size: NA; D: TRBD1; V: TRBV6-2/TRBV6-3; CDR3: CASSRPGQPTGELFF; DNA: TGTGCCAGCAGTCGCCCGGGACAGCCCACCGGGGAGCTGTTTTTT
J: TRBJ2-7; size: NA; D: TRBD2; V: TRBV27; CDR3: CASGLSGGVYEQYF; DNA: TGTGCCAGCGGTCTCTCGGGAGGAGTCTACGAGCAGTACTTC